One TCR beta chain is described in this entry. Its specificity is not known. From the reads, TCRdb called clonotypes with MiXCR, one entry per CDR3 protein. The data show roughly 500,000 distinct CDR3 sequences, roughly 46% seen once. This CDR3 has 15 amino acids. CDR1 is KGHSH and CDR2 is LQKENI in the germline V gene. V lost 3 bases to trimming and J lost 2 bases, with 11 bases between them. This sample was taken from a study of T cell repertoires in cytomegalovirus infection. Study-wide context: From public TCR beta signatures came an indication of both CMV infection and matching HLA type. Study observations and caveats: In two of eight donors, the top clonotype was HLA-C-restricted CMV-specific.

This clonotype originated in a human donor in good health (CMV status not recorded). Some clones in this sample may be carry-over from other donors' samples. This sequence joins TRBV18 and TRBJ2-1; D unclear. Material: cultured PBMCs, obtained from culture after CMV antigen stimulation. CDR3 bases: TGTGCCAGCTCACCCCCAGCTTCCCCCTACAATGAGCAGTTCTTC. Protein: CASSPPASPYNEQFF.